This is a list of T cell receptor beta chains from one sample in a study of OX40 agonist ivuxolimab in advanced cancers. Data came from immunoSEQ multiplex PCR; TCRdb stores just in-frame clones and leaves some out. In the table there are under 85,000 clones, 84% of which are singletons. The input for sequencing was CD4+ or CD8+ T cells sorted from blood, taken in a trial of the OX40 agonist ivuxolimab. The receptors here all came from an adult with an advanced solid tumor such as melanoma, head and neck, liver or kidney cancer. CDR3s include the opening cysteine and the closing phenylalanine or tryptophan. Fields, in order: J gene, clone size, D gene, V gene, CDR3 DNA, CDR3 protein. D genes are given only for firm matches. The listing skips clone size in some rows; elsewhere it reads once, few, many or a size class.

TRBJ2-5 - TRBD2 TRBV19 TGTGCCAGTAGTATCCGGACTAGCGTAGGAGAGACCCAGTACTTC CASSIRTSVGETQYF
TRBJ1-3 - TRBD1 TRBV5-1 TGCGCCAGCAGCCTAGGACAGGTCGCTGGAAACACCATATATTTT CASSLGQVAGNTIYF
TRBJ2-7 - TRBD2 TRBV11-3 TGTGCCAGCAGCCACAGATTGGCGGGAGTCAACGAGCAGTACTTC CASSHRLAGVNEQYF
TRBJ2-7 - - TRBV6-1 TGTGCCAGCAGTGATTCGCCTAGAGGCTACGAGCAGTACTTC CASSDSPRGYEQYF
TRBJ2-1 - - TRBV2 TGTGCCAGCAGTGCTCTGGGAACGGCGAAAGGGGAGCAGTTCTTC CASSALGTAKGEQFF
TRBJ1-2 - - TRBV5-4 TGTGCCAGCAGCCCCCATACAGGGTTCGATGGCTACACCTTC CASSPHTGFDGYTF
TRBJ2-1 - - TRBV19 TGTGCCACTAAGACCGGGACTCCATACAATGAGCAGTTCTTC CATKTGTPYNEQFF
TRBJ2-3 few - TRBV10-1 TGCGCCAGCAGGGAGCGGGTTGGCACAGATACGCAGTATTTT CASRERVGTDTQYF
TRBJ2-3 - - TRBV7-2 TGTGCCAGCAGCTTAGTGTGGGGCCCGGCAGATACGCAGTATTTT CASSLVWGPADTQYF
TRBJ1-4 - - TRBV6-6 TGTGCCAGCAGTCTGCCGGGACCGAATGAAAAACTGTTTTTT CASSLPGPNEKLFF
TRBJ2-7 - - TRBV4-1 TGCGCCAGCAGCCAAGTCCCGGGAGAGTCCTACGAGCAGTACTTC CASSQVPGESYEQYF
TRBJ2-7 - - TRBV18 TGTGCCAGCTCACCAAAGGGGAACAACTACGAGCAGTACTTC CASSPKGNNYEQYF
TRBJ1-1 - - TRBV10-2 TGCGCCAGCAGTGAGAGGTCGGGGGGCTTAAACACTGAAGCTTTCTTT CASSERSGGLNTEAFF
TRBJ2-7 - TRBD2 TRBV11-2 TGTGCCAGCAGCTTACAGACTAGCGGGATGGGCGAGCAGTACTTC CASSLQTSGMGEQYF
TRBJ2-5 - TRBD2 TRBV11-2 TGTGCCAGCAGCTTCGGGGGGACCCAAGAGACCCAGTACTTC CASSFGGTQETQYF
TRBJ2-5 - TRBD1 TRBV5-1 TGCGCCAGCAGCTTGGAATTAGGACAGGGCCAGGAGCAGTACTTC CASSLELGQGQEQYF
TRBJ1-1 - - TRBV27 TGTGCCAGCAGCGGTGGGCCAAACACTGAAGCTTTCTTT CASSGGPNTEAFF
TRBJ2-5 - TRBD2 TRBV7-2 TGTGCCAGCAGCTCCCACCGGGGGACTAGCGTGGCCCAGTACTTC CASSSHRGTSVAQYF
TRBJ1-3 - TRBD1 TRBV23-1 TGCGCCAGCACCTCCATGAAACAGGGGCCCTCTGGAAACACCATATATTTT CASTSMKQGPSGNTIYF
TRBJ1-1 - - TRBV7-2 TGTGCCAGCAGCTTAGCGGGCATAGGCACTGAAGCTTTCTTT CASSLAGIGTEAFF
TRBJ1-1 - - TRBV7-9 TGTGCCAGCAGCTTACCTTCTAGGGGCCCGCATACTGAAGCTTTCTTT CASSLPSRGPHTEAFF
TRBJ2-6 few - TRBV19 TGTGCCAGTTCGGACGTGCGCTCTGGGGCCAACGTCCTGACTTTC CASSDVRSGANVLTF
TRBJ2-2 - TRBD2 TRBV9 TGTGCCAGCAGCGTAGGCGGTAGCGGGCCTAACACCGGGGAGCTGTTTTTT CASSVGGSGPNTGELFF
TRBJ1-2 - - TRBV28 TGTGCCAGCAGTTTCACAGGTCCTAATAATGGCTACACCTTC CASSFTGPNNGYTF
TRBJ2-1 - TRBD2 TRBV19 TGTGCCAGTAGTGTTTTAAGCGGGAGCCGCTACAATGAGCAGTTCTTC CASSVLSGSRYNEQFF
TRBJ1-1 - - TRBV9 TGTGCCAGCAGTTGGACAGCGAACACTGAAGCTTTCTTT CASSWTANTEAFF
TRBJ2-3 - - TRBV7-9 TGTGCCAGCAGCTCCCCCACCGGACACAGGGCCTCCACAGATACGCAGTATTTT CASSSPTGHRASTDTQYF
TRBJ2-6 - - TRBV19 TGTGCCAGTAGTATACAGAGGACAGCTGGGGCCAACGTCCTGACTTTC CASSIQRTAGANVLTF
TRBJ1-2 - - TRBV5-1 TGCGCCAGCAGCTCCTACGGGACATATGAAGGCTACACCTTC CASSSYGTYEGYTF
TRBJ1-1 - TRBD1 TRBV11-1 TGTGCCAGCAGCGCCCCCAGGGGGTCGGGCACTGAAGCTTTCTTT CASSAPRGSGTEAFF
TRBJ1-1 - - TRBV21-1 TGTGCCAGCAGCGCCCCGGGACAGATCAACACTGAAGCTTTCTTT CASSAPGQINTEAFF
TRBJ1-6 few - TRBV18 TGTGCCAGCTCACCAGGTTTCTATAATTCACCCCTCCACTTT CASSPGFYNSPLHF
TRBJ1-3 - - TRBV6-5 TGTGCCAGAATGGGCAGGCCCTACTCTGGAAACACCATATATTTT CARMGRPYSGNTIYF
TRBJ2-3 - - TRBV25-1 TGTGCCAGCAGTGGCCCCCCAGGAGCGAGCCCAGATACGCAGTATTTT CASSGPPGASPDTQYF
TRBJ2-5 - TRBD2 TRBV11-2 TGTGCCAGCAGCTCACCAAGGACTAGCGGGCAAGAGACCCAGTACTTC CASSSPRTSGQETQYF
TRBJ2-1 - TRBD2 TRBV6-5 TGTGCCAGCAGTTACATGGCCCTGGGGGGGAATGAGCAGTTCTTC CASSYMALGGNEQFF
TRBJ1-1 - - TRBV7-9 TGTGCCAGCAGCTCTGCAGGGTACACTGAAGCTTTCTTT CASSSAGYTEAFF
TRBJ2-7 - - TRBV11-3 TGTGCCAGCAGCCAGGGGCTCTACGAGCAGTACTTC CASSQGLYEQYF
TRBJ2-2 - TRBD1 TRBV27 TGTGCCAGCAGAACAGATGGGACAGGGAACACCGGGGAGCTGTTTTTT CASRTDGTGNTGELFF
TRBJ1-5 - - TRBV2 TGTGCCAGCAGGGGGGTTGGTGGCAATCAGCCCCAGCATTTT CASRGVGGNQPQHF
TRBJ2-1 few TRBD2 TRBV4-1 TGCGCCAGCAGCCAAGAGGGGACTAGCGGGAGGACAAACCCTTATAATGAGCAGTTCTTC CASSQEGTSGRTNPYNEQFF
TRBJ2-7 - - TRBV29-1 TGCAGCGTTGGGAAACAGGGGGGGGGCGAGCAGTACTTC CSVGKQGGGEQYF